A selection of T cell receptor beta chains follows, all from one sample in a study of a mutant IDH1 vaccine in newly diagnosed glioma. The repertoire was sequenced with immunoSEQ multiplex PCR; TCRdb's copy has only in-frame clones and lacks some. The sample carries about 88,000 clones, over 75% recorded once. Specimen: PBMCs, collected from a glioma patient treated with radiotherapy, temozolomide or both. These receptors were obtained from a middle-aged man with glioma. Some clones in this sample may be carry-over from other donors' samples. The CDR3 runs from the conserved cysteine through the conserved F or W. Each record gives: V gene, clone size, J gene, D gene, CDR3 DNA, CDR3 protein. The D gene is left open where the match is weak. Expanded clones are given a class, and other clones once, few, many or no size at all.

v_gene: TRBV2
abundance: -
j_gene: TRBJ1-6
d_gene: TRBD1
CDR3nt: TGTGCCAGCAGCGACCCGGCCGACAGGGATAATTCACCCCTCCACTTT
CDR3aa: CASSDPADRDNSPLHF

v_gene: TRBV13
abundance: -
j_gene: TRBJ1-4
d_gene: -
CDR3nt: TGTGCCAGCAGCTTAGGGGGCAGACCTAATGAAAAACTGTTTTTT
CDR3aa: CASSLGGRPNEKLFF

v_gene: TRBV6-5
abundance: -
j_gene: TRBJ2-3
d_gene: -
CDR3nt: TGTGCCAGCAGTTACGAGGGGTTAGGAGATACGCAGTATTTT
CDR3aa: CASSYEGLGDTQYF

v_gene: TRBV4-1
abundance: -
j_gene: TRBJ1-4
d_gene: TRBD1
CDR3nt: TGCGCCAGCAGTCTATTTACGGGGACAGTTGATGAAAAACTGTTTTTT
CDR3aa: CASSLFTGTVDEKLFF

v_gene: TRBV5-1
abundance: -
j_gene: TRBJ1-1
d_gene: -
CDR3nt: TGCGCCAGCAGCCCGGAACTGGGGAACACTGAAGCTTTCTTT
CDR3aa: CASSPELGNTEAFF

v_gene: TRBV19
abundance: -
j_gene: TRBJ2-1
d_gene: -
CDR3nt: TGTGCCAGTAGTATAAAGAGGCCAAATGAGCAGTTCTTC
CDR3aa: CASSIKRPNEQFF

v_gene: TRBV6-1
abundance: -
j_gene: TRBJ1-1
d_gene: -
CDR3nt: TGTGCCAGTGGAATCGATGGGGAGGGAGAAAAAGAAGCTTTCTTT
CDR3aa: CASGIDGEGEKEAFF

v_gene: TRBV19
abundance: medium-sized
j_gene: TRBJ2-2
d_gene: -
CDR3nt: TGTGCCAGTACCACTCGGTTGACAAACACCGGGGAGCTGTTTTTT
CDR3aa: CASTTRLTNTGELFF

v_gene: TRBV30
abundance: once
j_gene: TRBJ2-7
d_gene: TRBD2
CDR3nt: TGTGCCTGGAGTACCCCGACTAGCGGGGGGGTCTCCTACGAGCAGTACTTC
CDR3aa: CAWSTPTSGGVSYEQYF

v_gene: TRBV5-1
abundance: -
j_gene: TRBJ1-2
d_gene: TRBD1
CDR3nt: TGCGCCAGCAGCTTCGGACAGGGGGCTAGGTATGGCTACACCTTC
CDR3aa: CASSFGQGARYGYTF

v_gene: TRBV14
abundance: once
j_gene: TRBJ2-7
d_gene: -
CDR3nt: TGTGCCAGCAGGAGTGGGGCAGTTGCCTTTGGGGAGCAGTACTTC
CDR3aa: CASRSGAVAFGEQYF

v_gene: TRBV9
abundance: -
j_gene: TRBJ1-1
d_gene: TRBD1
CDR3nt: TGTGCCAGCCTCCCAACGACAGGGCTAACCAACACTGAAGCTTTCTTT
CDR3aa: CASLPTTGLTNTEAFF

v_gene: TRBV9
abundance: few
j_gene: TRBJ2-2
d_gene: -
CDR3nt: TGTGCCAGCAGCGTCGGGGTGGACGGGGAGCTGTTTTTT
CDR3aa: CASSVGVDGELFF

v_gene: TRBV29-1
abundance: -
j_gene: TRBJ1-5
d_gene: -
CDR3nt: TGCAGCGTTGGGGCGAAGGGGGGAGAGGAGCCCCAGCATTTT
CDR3aa: CSVGAKGGEEPQHF

v_gene: TRBV30
abundance: -
j_gene: TRBJ2-2
d_gene: TRBD2
CDR3nt: TGTGCCTGGAGTGAGGCGGGGGTCTACACCGGGGAGCTGTTTTTT
CDR3aa: CAWSEAGVYTGELFF

v_gene: TRBV5-1
abundance: -
j_gene: TRBJ2-2
d_gene: -
CDR3nt: TGCGCCAGCAGCTTGGAGACTCGACCCTACGGGGAGCTGTTTTTT
CDR3aa: CASSLETRPYGELFF

v_gene: TRBV6-1
abundance: -
j_gene: TRBJ1-3
d_gene: TRBD1
CDR3nt: TGTGCCAGCAGTGCCGGGACAGCGGTAAACACCATATATTTT
CDR3aa: CASSAGTAVNTIYF

v_gene: TRBV4-1
abundance: -
j_gene: TRBJ2-7
d_gene: TRBD1
CDR3nt: TGCGCCAGCAGCCCCACGACAGGGGGCTATAACGAGCAGTACTTC
CDR3aa: CASSPTTGGYNEQYF

v_gene: TRBV5-6
abundance: -
j_gene: TRBJ1-6
d_gene: -
CDR3nt: TGTGCCAGCGTTCTTTTGGGGGCCTCGGATTCACCCCTCCACTTT
CDR3aa: CASVLLGASDSPLHF

v_gene: TRBV6-1
abundance: once
j_gene: TRBJ2-1
d_gene: -
CDR3nt: TGTGCCAGCAGTGAAGCGACACTCGGGTACAATGAGCAGTTCTTC
CDR3aa: CASSEATLGYNEQFF

v_gene: TRBV18
abundance: -
j_gene: TRBJ1-1
d_gene: -
CDR3nt: TGTGCCAGCTCTCAGGGGCAAAACACTGAAGCTTTCTTT
CDR3aa: CASSQGQNTEAFF

v_gene: TRBV6-5
abundance: few
j_gene: TRBJ1-1
d_gene: -
CDR3nt: TGTGCCAGCAGTAATTTCAGGGCTGAAGCTTTCTTT
CDR3aa: CASSNFRAEAFF

v_gene: TRBV9
abundance: -
j_gene: TRBJ2-2
d_gene: TRBD1
CDR3nt: TGTGCCAGCAGCGCTCGGGACAGTTTAGCCGGGGAGCTGTTTTTT
CDR3aa: CASSARDSLAGELFF

v_gene: TRBV5-6
abundance: -
j_gene: TRBJ2-5
d_gene: -
CDR3nt: TGTGCCAGCCACCGGGGGGCTCGGGGGGTAGAGACCCAGTACTTC
CDR3aa: CASHRGARGVETQYF

v_gene: TRBV29-1
abundance: -
j_gene: TRBJ2-2
d_gene: -
CDR3nt: TGCAGCGTTGAAGGGACCGGGGAGCTGTTTTTT
CDR3aa: CSVEGTGELFF

v_gene: TRBV6-5
abundance: -
j_gene: TRBJ1-5
d_gene: -
CDR3nt: TGTGCCAGCAAGCCAGGGGGCAATCAGCCCCAGCATTTT
CDR3aa: CASKPGGNQPQHF

v_gene: TRBV5-6
abundance: -
j_gene: TRBJ2-7
d_gene: -
CDR3nt: TGTGCCAGCAGCTTCAAGGGGACTTCATACACGGGAGAGCAGTACTTC
CDR3aa: CASSFKGTSYTGEQYF

v_gene: TRBV18
abundance: -
j_gene: TRBJ1-4
d_gene: TRBD1
CDR3nt: TGTGCCAGCTCACCCCCAGGGGGACCGGCTAATGAAAAACTGTTTTTT
CDR3aa: CASSPPGGPANEKLFF

v_gene: TRBV30
abundance: -
j_gene: TRBJ2-2
d_gene: -
CDR3nt: TGTGCCTGGAAGGGCCCAAAAGGGCGGGAGCTGTTTTTT
CDR3aa: CAWKGPKGRELFF

v_gene: TRBV7-9
abundance: once
j_gene: TRBJ1-4
d_gene: TRBD1
CDR3nt: TGTGCCAGCAGTCAGGGGGCGGACGAAAAACTGTTTTTT
CDR3aa: CASSQGADEKLFF

v_gene: TRBV7-2
abundance: -
j_gene: TRBJ1-4
d_gene: -
CDR3nt: TGTGCCAGCAGCCCGCAGGGAAATGAAAAACTGTTTTTT
CDR3aa: CASSPQGNEKLFF

v_gene: TRBV4-1
abundance: -
j_gene: TRBJ2-3
d_gene: TRBD2
CDR3nt: TGCGCCAGCAGCCAAGATTACGGGGGGGCCTTAGATACGCAGTATTTT
CDR3aa: CASSQDYGGALDTQYF

v_gene: TRBV4-1
abundance: -
j_gene: TRBJ2-5
d_gene: -
CDR3nt: TGCGCCAGCAGCCAAGAGCAGGGGCGAGAGACCCAGTACTTC
CDR3aa: CASSQEQGRETQYF

v_gene: TRBV2
abundance: -
j_gene: TRBJ2-5
d_gene: -
CDR3nt: TGTGCCAGCGGCGAGACCCAGTACTTC
CDR3aa: CASGETQYF

v_gene: TRBV27
abundance: -
j_gene: TRBJ2-2
d_gene: -
CDR3nt: TGTGCCAGCAGTGCGAGGTTGGTCGCCGGGGAGCTGTTTTTT
CDR3aa: CASSARLVAGELFF